This T cell receptor beta chain was recorded in a study of blood T cell repertoires in COVID-19 (dated by TCRdb to 2018 to 2020). As for the study more broadly: The collaborator samples originated in the United States, Italy and Spain and spanned the acute and convalescent phases of COVID-19. Nearly every sample came with metadata listing a de-identified subject ID, COVID-19 status, age in years and sex. The repertoires were released in a freely available public database intended as a resource for research on the immune response to SARS-CoV-2. The material from the prospective study consisted of cDNA or gDNA derived from T cells, B-cell-depleted T cells, or PBMCs. The dataset comprised deeply sampled blood TCRbeta repertoires from subjects exposed to, actively infected with, or recovered from COVID-19. Where available, HLA class I and class II types were taken from metadata supplied by the sample provider and were not determined by assay-based typing. Samples came from the ongoing ImmuneRACE study (first 160 participants) plus 1,254 subjects from 6 global collaborators. Results and caveats for the whole study, not just this receptor: How much clinical and demographic metadata was included differed by source and by participant, and the metadata was provided uncurated.

Enrolling through a virtual design, the prospective study's participants ranged in age from roughly 18 to 95 years and lived across more than 20 United States geographic areas. To assign participants to cohorts, the prospective study relied on clinical history that participants themselves reported in a screening survey and a study questionnaire. In the prospective study, whole blood, serum and a nasopharyngeal or oropharyngeal swab were collected from each participant by mobile phlebotomists. Additional blood draws and questionnaires over a 2-month period could optionally be provided by prospective study participants. Before DNA extraction, blood samples from the prospective study were shipped at room temperature or frozen. The immunoSEQ Assay, a bias-controlled multiplex PCR, was used to amplify TCRbeta CDR3 regions from genomic DNA. The paper's processing steps were these. Within the assay, amplification of reference gene primers was used to estimate how many nucleated cells each sample contained. To quantify the absolute abundance of each unique TCRbeta CDR3 rearrangement, sequence reads were collapsed and filtered. For each sample, productive Simpson clonality was calculated by taking the square root of Simpson's diversity index across productive rearrangements. TCRdb limited this immuneACCESS table to in-frame rearrangements with V and J called. A share of clones is missing; checked studies link under half to unresolved V genes, and the rest is unexplained. V, J and clone size were drawn from that table, and D and trimming were deduced from the DNA. The table for this sample lists fewer than 450,000 clones; roughly 88% of them were counted only once. The top ten constitute about 2.1% of the sample.

Notes on this clone: Its target antigen remains unknown. No base quality information exists; no much larger clone differs at one position.

The CDR3 covers 15 residues, taking in both the cysteine and the phenylalanine. The read is trimmed to its CDR3 DNA, 45 bases read in frame from base 1. The germline V gene (reference sequence) gives CDR1 as LNHDA and CDR2 as SQIVND. V loses 3 bases, J loses 6 bases, and the germline ends lie 12 bases apart. The sequencing input was PBMCs or T cells enriched from blood (not recorded which). The source of this sequence is a middle-aged woman with acute COVID-19. Recombination joined TRBV19 with TRBJ1-6; the D region possibly corresponds to TRBD1 (5 bases align). The encoded CDR3 is CASSIFRQPNSPLHF. The nucleotide sequence is TGTGCCAGTAGTATTTTTCGACAGCCTAATTCACCCCTCCACTTT. Supplemented by the reference TRBV19 and TRBJ1-6 proteins around the CDR3, the complete variable domain is DGGITQSPKYLFRKEGQNVTLSCEQNLNHDAMYWYRQDPGQGLRLIYYSQIVNDFQKGDIAEGYSVSREKKESFPLTVTSAQKNPTAFYLCASSIFRQPNSPLHFGNGTRLTVT.